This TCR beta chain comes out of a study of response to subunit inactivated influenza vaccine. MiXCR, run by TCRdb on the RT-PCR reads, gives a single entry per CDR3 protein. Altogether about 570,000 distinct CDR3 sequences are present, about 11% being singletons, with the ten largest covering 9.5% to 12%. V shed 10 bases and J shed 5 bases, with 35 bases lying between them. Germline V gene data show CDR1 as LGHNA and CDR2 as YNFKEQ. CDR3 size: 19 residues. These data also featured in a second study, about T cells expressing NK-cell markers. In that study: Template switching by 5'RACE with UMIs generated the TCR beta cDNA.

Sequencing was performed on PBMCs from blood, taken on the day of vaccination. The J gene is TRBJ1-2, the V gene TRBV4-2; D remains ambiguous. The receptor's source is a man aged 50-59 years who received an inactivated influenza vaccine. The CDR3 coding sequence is TGTGCCATCGGCCCCGATCTCCTCTGCTGGGCTAACCCCTCATATGGCTACACCTTC. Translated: CAIGPDLLCWANPSYGYTF.